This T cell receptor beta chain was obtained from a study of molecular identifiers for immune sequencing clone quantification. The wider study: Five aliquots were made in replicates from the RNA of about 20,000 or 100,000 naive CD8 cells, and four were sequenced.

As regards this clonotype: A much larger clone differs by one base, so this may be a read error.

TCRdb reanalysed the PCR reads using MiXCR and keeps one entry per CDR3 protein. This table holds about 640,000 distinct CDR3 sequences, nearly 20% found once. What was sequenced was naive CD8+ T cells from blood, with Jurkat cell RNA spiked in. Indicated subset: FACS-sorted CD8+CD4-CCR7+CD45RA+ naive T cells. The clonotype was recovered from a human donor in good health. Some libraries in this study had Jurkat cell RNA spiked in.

The CDR3 DNA reads as TGTGCCAGCAGCACCGGGACTAGCTGGATCTTGCAGTACTTC. Its translation is CASSTGTSWILQYF. V and J are TRBV28 and TRBJ2-7; TRBD2 matches 9 bases. Germline V gene sequence: CDR1 MDHEN, CDR2 SYDVKM. The V segment lost 6 bases and the J segment 9 bases; nucleotides outside the gene matches: 12. CDR3 length: 14 residues.